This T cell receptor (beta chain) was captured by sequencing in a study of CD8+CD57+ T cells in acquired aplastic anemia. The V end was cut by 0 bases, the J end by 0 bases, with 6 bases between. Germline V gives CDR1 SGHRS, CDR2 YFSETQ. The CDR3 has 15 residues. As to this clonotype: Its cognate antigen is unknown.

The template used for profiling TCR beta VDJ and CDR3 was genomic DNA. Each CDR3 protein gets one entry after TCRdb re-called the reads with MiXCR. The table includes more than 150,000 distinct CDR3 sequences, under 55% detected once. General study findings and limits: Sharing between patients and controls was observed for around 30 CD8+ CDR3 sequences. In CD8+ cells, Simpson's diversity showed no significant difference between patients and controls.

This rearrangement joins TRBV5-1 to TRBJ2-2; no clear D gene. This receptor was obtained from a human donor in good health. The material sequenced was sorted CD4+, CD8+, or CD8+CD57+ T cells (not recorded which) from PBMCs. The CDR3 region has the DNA TGCGCCAGCAGCTTGGCGCAAGCGAACACCGGGGAGCTGTTTTTT. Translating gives CASSLAQANTGELFF.